This T cell receptor (beta chain) was sequenced during a study of beta chain features in type 1 diabetes. This clone was counted a few times. Its cognate antigen is unknown. Investigators reverse transcribed all isolated RNA, so they sequenced expressed TCRB transcripts. The method was immunoSEQ multiplex PCR; TCRdb's version includes in-frame clones alone and lacks a portion of them. This sample has about 660,000 clones, with roughly an eighth found just once. Points from the study as a whole: Researchers report that Type 1 diabetes patients had moderately but significantly shorter TCRB CDR3s across all four CD4+ subsets.

Per germline, CDR1 MNHEY and CDR2 SMNVEV (reference sequence). V shed 5 bases and J shed 5 bases, with 10 bases lying between them. This CDR3 comprises 14 residues. The sequencing sample was made of naive CD4+ T cells from blood. The V call is TRBV27, the J call TRBJ1-6, with D possibly matching TRBD1 (6 bases). The TCR comes from a man younger than 35 with type 1 diabetes. CDR3 bases: TGTGCCAGCAGTCCGGACAGTAATAATTCACCCCTCCACTTT. Its protein is CASSPDSNNSPLHF.